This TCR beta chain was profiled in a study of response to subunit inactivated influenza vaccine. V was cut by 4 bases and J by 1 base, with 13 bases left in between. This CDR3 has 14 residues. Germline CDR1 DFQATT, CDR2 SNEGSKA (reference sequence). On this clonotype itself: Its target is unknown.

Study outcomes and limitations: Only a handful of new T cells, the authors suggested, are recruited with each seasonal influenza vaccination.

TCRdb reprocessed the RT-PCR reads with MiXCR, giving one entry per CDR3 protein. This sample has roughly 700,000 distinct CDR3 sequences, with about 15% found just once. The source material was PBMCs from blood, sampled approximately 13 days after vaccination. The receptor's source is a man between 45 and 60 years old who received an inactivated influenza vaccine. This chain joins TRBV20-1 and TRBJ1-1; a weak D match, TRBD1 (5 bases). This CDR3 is CSANEGRPNTEAFF. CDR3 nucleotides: TGCAGTGCTAATGAGGGGCGGCCGAACACTGAAGCTTTCTTT.